What follows is one TCR beta chain and its context. In germline, CDR1 is LGHDT, CDR2 YNNKEL (reference sequence). This CDR3 spans 15 amino acids. The junction had 10 bases not matched to a gene; V was cut back by 3 bases and J by 8 bases. Assay: immunoSEQ multiplex PCR; the TCRdb copy retains only in-frame clones and omits some. The profile shows approximately 100,000 clones, 80% of them singletons. This sample was included in a study of blood T cell repertoires in COVID-19. The J gene is TRBJ2-3, the V gene TRBV3-1 (or the pseudogene TRBV3-2); 8 bases match TRBD2. The sequence was obtained from a human donor in a cohort sampled during active or convalescent COVID-19. Sequencing was performed on peripheral blood. The CDR3 spells CASSHPRGGGGTQYF. The CDR3 region has the DNA TGTGCCAGCAGCCATCCTCGGGGGGGCGGAGGTACGCAGTATTTT.